This TCR beta chain is drawn from a study of blood T cell repertoires in COVID-19 (dated by TCRdb to 2018 to 2021). In the study overall: Samples covering the acute and convalescent phases of COVID-19 were provided by collaborators in the United States, Italy and Spain. The material from the prospective study consisted of cDNA or gDNA derived from T cells, B-cell-depleted T cells, or PBMCs. The dataset comprised deeply sampled blood TCRbeta repertoires from subjects exposed to, actively infected with, or recovered from COVID-19. The repertoires were released in a freely available public database intended as a resource for research on the immune response to SARS-CoV-2. Samples came from the ongoing ImmuneRACE study (first 160 participants) plus 1,254 subjects from 6 global collaborators. The sample metadata nearly always contained a de-identified subject ID, COVID-19 status, age in years and sex. Where available, HLA class I and class II types were taken from metadata supplied by the sample provider and were not determined by assay-based typing. Paper-wide results and their limitations: How much clinical and demographic metadata was included differed by source and by participant, and the metadata was provided uncurated.

The immunoSEQ Assay, a bias-controlled multiplex PCR, was used to amplify TCRbeta CDR3 regions from genomic DNA. The paper's processing steps were these. The number of nucleated cells in each sample was estimated from the amplification of reference gene primers within the assay. To quantify the absolute abundance of each unique TCRbeta CDR3 rearrangement, sequence reads were collapsed and filtered. For each sample, productive Simpson clonality was calculated as the square root of Simpson's diversity index over productive rearrangements. In TCRdb, the immuneACCESS table is reduced to in-frame sequences with V and J assigned. These tables do not hold every clone; where another copy was compared, an unresolved V gene accounts for under half, and the others remain unexplained. V, J and clone size are taken as reported in that table, and D and trimming were inferred from the DNA itself. The sample data list approximately 350,000 clones, and roughly 90% of these were observed just once. The ten largest clones represent 2.5% to 3% of the sample.

At the junction V is shortened by 8 bases and J by 1 base, with 12 bases in between. The germline V gene yields SNHLY for CDR1 and FYNNEI for CDR2. The CDR3 numbers 13 residues from cysteine through phenylalanine. Solely the CDR3 DNA is kept, with 39 bases framed from the first base. In the case of this clone: Its cognate antigen has yet to be identified. No much larger clone is present one base from it, and per-base qualities are unavailable.

Participants in the prospective study were enrolled through a virtual design, were aged roughly 18 to 100 years, and lived in 24 United States geographic areas. Cohort assignment in the prospective study relied on participant-reported clinical history from a screening survey and a study questionnaire. Recovered participants in ImmuneRACE Cohort 3 were defined by two consecutive negative NP/OP PCR tests, clearance by a healthcare professional, or resolution of symptoms. In the prospective study, mobile phlebotomists collected whole blood, serum and a nasopharyngeal or oropharyngeal swab from each participant. Participants in the prospective study had the option to provide additional blood draws and questionnaires over a roughly two-month period. Before DNA extraction, prospective study blood samples were shipped either frozen or at room temperature.

This sequence uses TRBV2 and TRBJ2-7; perhaps TRBD1 is the D gene, with 6 bases matching. This sequence originates from a woman younger than 45 who had recovered from COVID-19. Sequenced input: PBMCs or T cells enriched from blood (not recorded which). The CDR3 has the sequence CASGVDSSYEQYF. The sequenced DNA: TGTGCCAGCGGTGTGGACAGTTCCTACGAGCAGTACTTC.